Included here is one TCR beta chain sequence, with context. Its antigen is currently unknown. This specimen belongs to a study of cytomegalovirus exposure and HLA in healthy donors. Study-level information: Most genotyped donors, approximately 81% of around 370, had Caucasian-associated genetic ancestry.

Broader study findings: Relative to the approximately 700-donor mean, N-insertions were reportedly fewer in an Asian-associated ancestry cluster in a later analysis. TCR beta sequences reportedly predicted most subjects' HLA-A and HLA-B alleles accurately. Indistinguishable V segments, including TRBV6-2 and TRBV6-3, were excluded.

Germline CDR1 MGHRA, CDR2 YSYEKL. There are 14 residues in the CDR3. The V segment lost 4 bases and the J segment 10 bases; nucleotides outside the gene matches: 10. In the PCR, 60 Vbeta and 13 Jbeta primers were used. Libraries were prepared by immunoSEQ multiplex PCR; TCRdb keeps only in-frame clonotypes and omits some of them. The sample lists around 140,000 clones, around 72% occurring once. The chain couples TRBV4-1 to TRBJ2-3; 8 positions match TRBD1. Sequenced input: PBMCs. This receptor was obtained from a woman aged 18-29 years in good health and CMV-seronegative. The CDR3 DNA sequence: TGCGCCAGCAGCCGAGACTCGGACAGGGTCGCGCAGTATTTT. It is translated as CASSRDSDRVAQYF.